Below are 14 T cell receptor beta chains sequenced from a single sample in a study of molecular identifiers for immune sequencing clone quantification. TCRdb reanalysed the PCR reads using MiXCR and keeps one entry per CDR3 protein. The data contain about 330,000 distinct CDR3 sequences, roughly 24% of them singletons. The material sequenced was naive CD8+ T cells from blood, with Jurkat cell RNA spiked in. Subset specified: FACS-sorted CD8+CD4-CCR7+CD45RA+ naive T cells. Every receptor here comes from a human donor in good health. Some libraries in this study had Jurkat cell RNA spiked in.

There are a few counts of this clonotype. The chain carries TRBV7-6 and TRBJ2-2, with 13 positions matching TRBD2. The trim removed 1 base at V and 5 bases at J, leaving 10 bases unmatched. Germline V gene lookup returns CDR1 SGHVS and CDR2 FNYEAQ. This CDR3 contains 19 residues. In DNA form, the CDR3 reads TGTGCCAGCAGCTTAGTCCCCGGACTAGCGGGAGCAGGGACCGGGGAGCTGTTTTTT. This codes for CASSLVPGLAGAGTGELFF.

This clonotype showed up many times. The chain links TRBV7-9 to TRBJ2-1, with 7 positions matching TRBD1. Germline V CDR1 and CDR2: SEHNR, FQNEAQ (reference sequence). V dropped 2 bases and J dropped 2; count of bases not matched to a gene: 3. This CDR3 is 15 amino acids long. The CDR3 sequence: CASSLNRGAYNEQFF. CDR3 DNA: TGTGCCAGCAGCTTAAACAGGGGCGCCTACAATGAGCAGTTCTTC.

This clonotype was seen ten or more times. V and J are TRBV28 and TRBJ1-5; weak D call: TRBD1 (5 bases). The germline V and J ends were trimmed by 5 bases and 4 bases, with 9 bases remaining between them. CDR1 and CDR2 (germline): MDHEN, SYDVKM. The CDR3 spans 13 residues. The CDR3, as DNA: TGTGCCAGCAGTGGTGCAGGGAATCAGCCCCAGCATTTT. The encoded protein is CASSGAGNQPQHF.

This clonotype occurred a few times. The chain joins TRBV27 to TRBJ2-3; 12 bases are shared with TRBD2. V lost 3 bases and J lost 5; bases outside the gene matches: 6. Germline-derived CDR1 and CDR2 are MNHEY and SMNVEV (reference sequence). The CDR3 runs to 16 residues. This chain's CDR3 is CASSFASGGAGDTQYF. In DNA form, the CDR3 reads TGTGCCAGCAGTTTTGCTAGCGGGGGGGCCGGAGATACGCAGTATTTT.

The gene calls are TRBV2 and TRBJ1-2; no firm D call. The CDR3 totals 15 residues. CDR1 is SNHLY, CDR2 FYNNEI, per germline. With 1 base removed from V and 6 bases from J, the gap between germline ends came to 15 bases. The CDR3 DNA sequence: TGTGCCAGCAGTGAAGGGGCCCCCTTCTCCAATGGCTACACCTTC. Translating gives CASSEGAPFSNGYTF.

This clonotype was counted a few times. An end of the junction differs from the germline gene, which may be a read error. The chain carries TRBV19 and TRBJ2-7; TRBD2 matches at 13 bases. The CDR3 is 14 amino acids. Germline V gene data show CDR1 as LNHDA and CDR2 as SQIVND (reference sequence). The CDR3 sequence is CASSIGLAGETWCF. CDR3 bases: TGTGCCAGTAGTATCGGACTAGCGGGAGAGACATGGTGCTTC. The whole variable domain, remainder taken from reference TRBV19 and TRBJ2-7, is DGGITQSPKYLFRKEGQNVTLSCEQNLNHDAMYWYRQDPGQGLRLIYYSQIVNDFQKGDIAEGYSVSREKKESFPLTVTSAQKNPTAFYLCASSIGLAGETWCFGPGTRLTVT.

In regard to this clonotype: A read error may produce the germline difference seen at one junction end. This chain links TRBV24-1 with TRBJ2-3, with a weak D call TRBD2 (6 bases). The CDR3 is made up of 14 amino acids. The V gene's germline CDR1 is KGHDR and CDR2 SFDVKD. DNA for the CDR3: TGTGCCGCCAGTGATTTGGGACTCACAGATACGCAGTATTTT. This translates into CAASDLGLTDTQYF.

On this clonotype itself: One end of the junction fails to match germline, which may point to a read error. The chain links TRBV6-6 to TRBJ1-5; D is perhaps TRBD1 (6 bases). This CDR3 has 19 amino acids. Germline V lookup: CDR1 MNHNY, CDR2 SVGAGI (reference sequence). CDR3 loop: CASCYFGGAGFLSNQPQHF. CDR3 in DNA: TGTGCCAGCTGTTACTTTGGGGGCGCCGGTTTTCTCAGCAATCAGCCCCAGCATTTT.

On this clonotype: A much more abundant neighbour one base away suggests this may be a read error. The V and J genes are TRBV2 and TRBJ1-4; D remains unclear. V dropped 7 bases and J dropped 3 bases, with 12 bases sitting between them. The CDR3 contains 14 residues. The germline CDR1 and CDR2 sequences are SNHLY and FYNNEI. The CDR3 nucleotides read TGTGCCAGCAATAAACCCGCAGCTAATGAAAAACTGTTTTTT. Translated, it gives CASNKPAANEKLFF.

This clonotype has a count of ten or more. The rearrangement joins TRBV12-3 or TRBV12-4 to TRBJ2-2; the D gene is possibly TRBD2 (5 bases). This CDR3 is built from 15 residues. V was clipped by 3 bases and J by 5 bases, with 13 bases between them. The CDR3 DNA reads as TGTGCCAGCAGTTTCGGTCCCCGAGGGACCGGGGAGCTGTTTTTT. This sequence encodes CASSFGPRGTGELFF.

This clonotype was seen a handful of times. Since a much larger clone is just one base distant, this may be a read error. The CDR3 DNA reads as TGTGCCAGCAGTTTAGGGAACACAGATACGCAGTATTTT. Amino acid sequence: CASSLGNTDTQYF. The rearrangement joins TRBV27 to TRBJ2-3; no clear D. The CDR3 spans 13 residues. Trimming took off 2 bases at V and 2 bases at J, with 5 bases between the two ends. Germline V lookup: CDR1 MNHEY, CDR2 SMNVEV (reference sequence).

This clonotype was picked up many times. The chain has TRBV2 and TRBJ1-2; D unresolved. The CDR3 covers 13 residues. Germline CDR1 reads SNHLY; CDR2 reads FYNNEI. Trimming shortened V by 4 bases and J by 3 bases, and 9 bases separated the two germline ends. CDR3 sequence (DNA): TGTGCCAGCAGTGGCGCAGAACACTATGGCTACACCTTC. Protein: CASSGAEHYGYTF.

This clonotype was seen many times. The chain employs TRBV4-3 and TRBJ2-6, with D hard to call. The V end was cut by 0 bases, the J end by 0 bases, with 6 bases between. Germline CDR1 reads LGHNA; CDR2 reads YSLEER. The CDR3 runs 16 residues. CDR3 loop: CASSQDSSSGANVLTF. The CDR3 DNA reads TGCGCCAGCAGCCAAGATTCCAGCTCTGGGGCCAACGTCCTGACTTTC.

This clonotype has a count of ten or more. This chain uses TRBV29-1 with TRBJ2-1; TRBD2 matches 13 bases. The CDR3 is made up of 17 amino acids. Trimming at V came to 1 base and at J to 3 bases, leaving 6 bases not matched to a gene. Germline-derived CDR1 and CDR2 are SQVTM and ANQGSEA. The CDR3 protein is CSVEGGLAGAFYNEQFF. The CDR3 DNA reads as TGCAGCGTTGAAGGCGGACTAGCGGGGGCGTTCTACAATGAGCAGTTCTTC.